These 15 T cell receptor beta chains share one sample of origin, sequenced in a study of cytomegalovirus exposure and HLA in healthy donors. The PCR ran on 60 Vbeta and 13 Jbeta primers. TCRdb's table, derived via immunoSEQ multiplex PCR, lists solely in-frame clones and lacks some. This repertoire shows around 100,000 clones, around three quarters found once; its top ten account for 10%. Sequenced: PBMCs. All receptors derive from a woman under 30 in good health and CMV-seropositive.

The V and J genes are TRBV15 and TRBJ1-5; D gene uncertain. Deletions cut 1 base from V and 7 bases from J, with 17 bases between. The CDR3 is made up of 16 amino acids. Germline lookup yields CDR1 LNHNV and CDR2 YYDKDF (reference sequence). The CDR3 protein is CATSRGAGEGEQPQHF. CDR3 coding DNA: TGTGCCACCAGCAGAGGGGCGGGAGAGGGCGAACAGCCCCAGCATTTT.

The CDR3 DNA sequence: TGTGCCAGCAGTTATTCAGGGATTCGATACTTC. This encodes CASSYSGIRYF. The chain joins TRBV6-5 to TRBJ2-4; D may be TRBD1 (5 bases). This CDR3 comprises 11 residues. Germline V CDR1 and CDR2: MNHEY, SVGAGI. Trimming pared 3 bases from V and 16 bases from J, leaving 13 bases between.

The CDR3 bases are TGCGCCAGCAGCCTTAAGGGCCCGGGACTAGCGGGAAGAGCATACAATGAGCAGTTCTTC. Translation gives CASSLKGPGLAGRAYNEQFF. This chain uses TRBV4-3 with TRBJ2-1; 13 nucleotides line up with TRBD2. CDR3 length equals 20 residues. V trimming: 4 bases; J trimming: 4 bases; junction bases outside the gene matches: 16. The germline V gene encodes CDR1 LGHNA and CDR2 YSLEER.

The chain recombines TRBV11-2 with TRBJ2-1, with D maybe TRBD2 (5 bases). This CDR3 region has 14 residues. With 3 bases removed from V and 4 bases from J, the gap between germline ends came to 10 bases. The germline gives CDR1 SGHAT, CDR2 FQNNGV. CDR3 bases: TGTGCCAGCAGCTTTAGCGCGTTGTACAATGAGCAGTTCTTC. Translated, it gives CASSFSALYNEQFF.

Points on this clone: Sequence at one end of the junction differs from germline and may be a read error. V usage is TRBV5-1 and J usage is TRBJ2-5; TRBD1 agrees at 8 bases. CDR1 is SGHRS and CDR2 is YFSETQ in the germline V gene. The CDR3 is 13 amino acids. The CDR3 bases are TGCGCCACCAGCTTACAGGGGGGAGAGACCCAGTACTTC. Residues: CATSLQGGETQYF.

The rearrangement joins TRBV19 to TRBJ1-5; no reliable D call. Deletions cut 3 bases from V and 5 bases from J, with 5 bases between. Germline values: CDR1 LNHDA, CDR2 SQIVND (reference sequence). The CDR3 consists of 12 residues. The CDR3 protein is CASSMRDQPQHF. CDR3 nucleotide sequence: TGTGCCAGTAGTATGAGGGATCAGCCCCAGCATTTT.

This chain connects TRBV7-3 to TRBJ2-5; the match to TRBD1 covers 7 bases. The trim removed 3 bases at V and 4 bases at J, leaving 2 bases unmatched. Germline CDR1 and CDR2: SGHTA and FQGTGA. The CDR3 contains 13 residues. Written as DNA, the CDR3 is TGTGCCAGCAGCTTCAACAGGGGAGAGACCCAGTACTTC. It translates to CASSFNRGETQYF.

The V gene is TRBV5-4, the J gene TRBJ2-3; D remains unclear. Germline CDR1 reads SGHNT; CDR2 reads YYREEE (reference sequence). The ends were cut back, 4 bases at V and 8 bases at J, with 11 bases in the middle. This CDR3 has 12 amino acids. CDR3 sequence: CASSPNRVTQYF. In nucleotides, the CDR3 is TGTGCCAGCAGCCCAAACCGGGTTACGCAGTATTTT.

The V and J genes are TRBV19 and TRBJ1-5; a weak D match, TRBD1 (5 bases). There are 14 residues in the CDR3. Germline CDR1 reads LNHDA; CDR2 reads SQIVND (reference sequence). The V end lost 2 bases, the J end lost 9 bases, and 14 bases lay between the germline ends. The CDR3 DNA reads as TGTGCCAGTAGTATACAGGGCATGGAAGGGCCCCAGCATTTT. It encodes CASSIQGMEGPQHF.

The chain links TRBV7-6 to TRBJ1-1; 9 nucleotides agree with TRBD1. CDR3 length: 15 amino acids. V dropped 5 bases and J dropped 0; count of bases not matched to a gene: 4. The V gene's germline CDR1 is SGHVS and CDR2 FNYEAQ. Here the CDR3 DNA reads TGTGCCAGCAGCGCGGGACAGGGCCTGAACACTGAAGCTTTCTTT. This gives the protein CASSAGQGLNTEAFF.

This chain joins TRBV9 and TRBJ2-1; no clear D. The V gene lost 6 bases and the J gene lost 5 bases, with 6 bases spanning the gap. Germline CDR1 is SGDLS and CDR2 is YYNGEE. The CDR3 spans 11 residues. The chain's CDR3 is CASTRDNEQFF. The CDR3 DNA reads TGTGCCAGCACTCGGGACAATGAGCAGTTCTTC.

The V gene is TRBV5-3, the J gene TRBJ1-4, with TRBD1 matching over 7 bases. TRBV5-3 is filed as an ORF, its function uncertain. V was clipped by 0 bases and J by 8 bases; unmatched bases: 4. The CDR3 is 14 amino acids. The DNA for the CDR3 is TGTGCCAGAAGCTTGGGAGGGGGCGAAGAAAAACTGTTTTTT. Translation: CARSLGGGEEKLFF.

J is TRBJ1-1 and V is TRBV14; TRBD1 matches at 7 bases. V shed 6 bases, J shed 1 base, and the junction held 8 bases outside the gene matches. The CDR3 is made up of 15 amino acids. CDR1 is SGHDN and CDR2 is FVKESK in the germline V gene. The CDR3 loop reads CASRITGVKNTEAFF. CDR3 in DNA: TGTGCCAGCAGAATTACAGGGGTAAAGAACACTGAAGCTTTCTTT.

The V and J genes are TRBV11-2 and TRBJ2-5; maybe TRBD1 (7 bases). Trimming removed 5 bases from V and 4 bases from J, with 23 bases in between. CDR3 length: 17 residues. In germline, CDR1 is SGHAT, CDR2 FQNNGV. CDR3 sequence: CASSRRASGGMGETQYF. CDR3 in DNA: TGTGCCAGCAGCCGCCGGGCCTCAGGGGGGATGGGAGAGACCCAGTACTTC.

The chain recombines TRBV4-1 with TRBJ2-5; D not resolved. There are 17 residues in the CDR3. Germline loops: CDR1 MGHRA, CDR2 YSYEKL. The V gene lost 0 bases and the J gene lost 6 bases, with 20 bases spanning the gap. CDR3 sequence reads: CASSQEDAVGLEKTQYF. Here the CDR3 DNA reads TGCGCCAGCAGCCAAGAAGACGCAGTTGGGTTGGAGAAGACCCAGTACTTC.